The T cell receptor beta chain under discussion was sequenced for a study of beta chain features in type 1 diabetes. About the research overall: Healthy donors resembled patients in age, gender and cell yields.

Germline CDR1 is SQVTM and CDR2 is ANQGSEA. The V and J ends lost 1 base and 1 base respectively, with 10 bases between them. The CDR3 loop spans 14 amino acids. Of the isolated RNA, all was reverse transcribed, and so the sequenced material was expressed TCRB transcripts. This table comes from immunoSEQ multiplex PCR, and its TCRdb copy is limited to in-frame clones, with some not included. The sample has about 250,000 clones, around 14% seen once. This TCR derives from a woman aged 40 to 49 in good health. This chain uses TRBV29-1 with TRBJ1-1; tentative D call: TRBD1 (6 bases). Sequenced: naive CD4+ T cells from blood. The CDR3 coding sequence is TGCAGCGTTGAAGGACCGGGACAGAACACTGAAGCTTTCTTT. Translation: CSVEGPGQNTEAFF.